This T cell receptor (beta chain) was captured by sequencing in a study of blood T cell repertoires in COVID-19. Study background: T cells, B-cell-depleted T cells, or PBMCs supplied cDNA or gDNA.

The protocol was immunoSEQ multiplex PCR, while the TCRdb copy is restricted to in-frame clones and leaves out a portion. The table lists under 60,000 clones, approximately 80% of them singletons, with roughly 27% in the top ten. This CDR3 has 15 residues. From germline, CDR1 is MNHEY and CDR2 SMNVEV (reference sequence). The germline V and J ends were trimmed by 5 bases and 0 bases, with 13 bases remaining between them. Sequencing used peripheral blood. This chain joins TRBV27 and TRBJ1-1, with D possibly being TRBD1 (6 bases). This receptor was obtained from a human donor in a cohort sampled during active COVID-19. The chain's CDR3 is CASSLYRTVNTEAFF. The CDR3, as DNA: TGTGCCAGCAGTCTATACCGGACAGTGAACACTGAAGCTTTCTTT.